The present T cell receptor beta chain was sequenced within a study of cytomegalovirus exposure and HLA in healthy donors. Study information: A preliminary data release comprised around 85 million unique TCRs obtained from HLA-typed donors. Points from the study as a whole: Presence/absence analyses took donor sequencing depth as roughly uniform. Upon later analysis, HLA-associated TCR beta chains proved more clonally expanded than other, equally common chains.

Remarks on this clone: The antigen is unknown.

The PCR contained 60 Vbeta and 13 Jbeta primers. Assay used: immunoSEQ multiplex PCR; TCRdb lists only in-frame clones, some missing. The sample holds 60,000 to 90,000 clones, about 70% seen once. The receptor comes from a man between 40 and 49 years old in good health and CMV-seropositive. Sequencing was done on a sample of PBMCs.

The DNA of the CDR3 is TGTGCCAGCAGCCCCAATTACAATGAGCAGTTCTTC. Translation gives CASSPNYNEQFF. The rearrangement links TRBV11-2 to TRBJ2-1; D is uncertain. This CDR3 is 12 amino acids long. Deletions cut 5 bases from V and 4 bases from J, with 6 bases between. CDR1 SGHAT and CDR2 FQNNGV come from the germline V gene.